These 21 T cell receptor beta chains came from one sample sequenced in a study of blood T cells in healthy people across ages. Primers used in a second PCR of roughly 6 to 11 cycles were a sample-barcoded 5' primer and a J-beta primer mix. Each CDR3 protein is one row after TCRdb ran MiXCR on the 5' RACE reads. The profile shows around 1.7 million distinct CDR3 sequences, 28% of them singletons. Material for sequencing was blood. The receptors shown here come from a woman younger than 45 in good health.

V usage is TRBV6-6 and J usage is TRBJ1-3, with D tentatively TRBD1 (6 bases). There are 16 residues in the CDR3. The V end was cut by 8 bases, the J end by 5 bases, with 22 bases between. Germline CDR1 MNHNY, CDR2 SVGAGI (reference sequence). CDR3 in amino acids: CASARQGAGDRNTIYF. Written as DNA, the CDR3 is TGTGCCAGCGCCCGCCAAGGGGCAGGGGACCGAAACACCATATATTTT.

In the case of this clonotype: A much larger clone lies one base from this, so it may be a read error. The chain recombines TRBV29-1 with TRBJ2-5; 7 bases map to TRBD2. This CDR3 contains 9 residues. CDR1 SQVTM and CDR2 ANQGSEA come from the germline V gene. J lost 11 bases, V lost 3 bases, and 0 bases had no gene match. CDR3: CSVEREQYF. The CDR3 coding sequence is TGCAGCGTTGAGCGGGAGCAGTACTTC.

The rearrangement links TRBV3-1 to TRBJ2-5; 10 bases are a match to TRBD1. Losses at the gene ends were 3 bases for V and 4 bases for J; bases not matched to a gene: 5. The CDR3 runs 15 residues. The germline V gene encodes CDR1 LGHDT and CDR2 YNNKEL (reference sequence). CDR3 loop: CASSHRQGAGETQYF. CDR3 DNA: TGTGCCAGCAGCCATCGACAGGGGGCGGGAGAGACCCAGTACTTC.

This clonotype was counted only a few times. The rearrangement uses TRBV12-3 or TRBV12-4 and TRBJ1-5, with D unclear. V shed 8 bases and J shed 5 bases, with 10 bases lying between them. The CDR3 runs to 12 residues. CDR3: CASQFTDQPQHF. CDR3 in DNA: TGTGCCAGCCAATTTACGGATCAGCCCCAGCATTTT.

The table lists this clonotype with a few counts. The V gene is TRBV3-1, the J gene TRBJ2-5; no firm D call. In germline, CDR1 is LGHDT, CDR2 YNNKEL (reference sequence). This CDR3 region has 15 residues. V lost 1 base, J lost 1 base, and 10 bases lay in between. The CDR3 loop is CASSQGLMSQETQYF. The CDR3 DNA is TGTGCCAGCAGCCAAGGGTTGATGTCCCAAGAGACCCAGTACTTC.

The chain is built from TRBV28 and TRBJ2-1; possibly TRBD1 for D (7 bases). V dropped 7 bases and J dropped 9 bases, with 19 bases sitting between them. Germline-derived CDR1 and CDR2 are MDHEN and SYDVKM. The CDR3 contains 14 residues. The CDR3 region has the DNA TGTGCCAGCATATCGGGGGCCTCAGGGGGTGAGCAGTTCTTC. Translated: CASISGASGGEQFF.

The rearrangement uses TRBV6-5 and TRBJ2-3; D is unresolved. This CDR3 comprises 15 residues. V was shortened by 2 bases and J by 1 base, with 10 bases between the two germline ends. Germline CDR1 MNHEY, CDR2 SVGAGI. The CDR3 nucleotides are TGTGCCAGCAGTTACGCCTTAGCCGGCACAGATACGCAGTATTTT. This sequence encodes CASSYALAGTDTQYF.

The chain has TRBV7-2 and TRBJ2-2; 8 nucleotides align to TRBD2. CDR3 length: 13 amino acids. Germline V lookup: CDR1 SGHTA, CDR2 FQGNSA. V lost 5 bases, J lost 7 bases, and 3 bases stayed unmatched. The CDR3 here is CASSPGGFGELFF. The CDR3 DNA reads TGTGCCAGCAGCCCGGGAGGGTTCGGGGAGCTGTTTTTT.

The gene calls are TRBV12-3 or TRBV12-4 and TRBJ1-2; D may be TRBD1 (5 bases). Deletions cut 8 bases from V and 0 bases from J, with 19 bases between. This CDR3 has 16 amino acids. The CDR3 spells CASGVVGTSANYGYTF. The CDR3 nucleotides read TGTGCCAGCGGGGTTGTGGGGACTTCAGCTAACTATGGCTACACCTTC.

The J gene is TRBJ1-1, the V gene TRBV6-1; D unclear. CDR3 length: 15 amino acids. The ends were cut back, 2 bases at V and 1 base at J, with 11 bases in the middle. Per germline, CDR1 MNHNS and CDR2 SASEGT. CDR3 loop: CASSELEGWNTEAFF. CDR3 sequence (DNA): TGTGCCAGCAGTGAATTGGAGGGATGGAACACTGAAGCTTTCTTT.

The rearrangement uses TRBV9 and TRBJ2-1, with 9 bases fitting TRBD2. There are 16 residues in the CDR3. Per the germline V gene, CDR1 is SGDLS and CDR2 is YYNGEE. Trimming at V came to 4 bases and at J to 1 base, leaving 6 bases not matched to a gene. This chain's CDR3 is CASSLERGASYNEQFF. DNA of the CDR3: TGTGCCAGCAGCCTAGAGCGGGGGGCTTCCTACAATGAGCAGTTCTTC.

This clonotype was recorded once. An end of the junction does not agree with germline; a read error may underlie this. The chain carries TRBV10-2 and TRBJ1-5; D is possibly TRBD1 (6 bases). Germline assignment: CDR1 WSHSY and CDR2 SAAADI. The CDR3 has 15 residues. The CDR3: CASSPTGTGNQPRHF. For the CDR3, the DNA is TGCGCCAGCAGCCCCACAGGGACTGGCAATCAGCCCCGGCATTTT.

The J gene is TRBJ1-5, the V gene TRBV20-1, with D unresolved. CDR3 length equals 14 residues. Trimming left V 4 bases short and J 0 bases short, with 10 bases between. CDR1 and CDR2 from the germline V gene are DFQATT and SNEGSKA (reference sequence). In DNA, the CDR3 is TGCAGTGCTACTGCACCTAATAGCAATCAGCCCCAGCATTTT. Its protein is CSATAPNSNQPQHF.

This clonotype has more than one count but fewer than ten. The CDR3 spells CASSLREGGELFF. In DNA form, the CDR3 reads TGTGCCAGCAGCCTCCGGGAGGGCGGGGAGCTGTTTTTT. The gene calls are TRBV6-5 and TRBJ2-2; 8 bases map to TRBD2. The germline CDR1 and CDR2 sequences are MNHEY and SVGAGI. This CDR3 contains 13 residues. V trimming: 6 bases; J trimming: 7 bases; junction bases outside the gene matches: 4.

This clonotype was counted only a few times. The CDR3 nucleotides read TGCGCCAGCAGTGATCACCCCAGAAACATTCAGTACTTC. It is translated as CASSDHPRNIQYF. The chain is built from TRBV10-2 and TRBJ2-4; D not resolved. Germline V gene sequence: CDR1 WSHSY, CDR2 SAAADI. The CDR3 consists of 13 residues. Trimming removed 3 bases at V and 6 bases at J, with 9 bases between.

The J gene is TRBJ1-2, the V gene TRBV7-9; a possible D gene is TRBD1 (5 bases). This CDR3 is built from 16 residues. CDR1 is SEHNR, CDR2 FQNEAQ, per germline (reference sequence). Trimming took 7 bases from V and 3 from J, leaving 21 bases between them. CDR3 residues: CASTVLGVGGDYGYTF. For the CDR3, the DNA is TGTGCCAGCACCGTCCTAGGCGTCGGAGGGGACTATGGCTACACCTTC.

J is TRBJ2-4 and V is TRBV9; unclear D gene. This CDR3 is built from 11 residues. V dropped 0 bases and J dropped 13 bases, with 8 bases sitting between them. Germline CDR1 SGDLS, CDR2 YYNGEE. The CDR3 loop is CASSVELRQYF. The DNA for the CDR3 is TGTGCCAGCAGCGTAGAGCTCCGGCAGTACTTC.

This clonotype was counted ten times or more. V gene TRBV7-9 combines with J gene TRBJ1-4; the match to TRBD1 covers 9 bases. Germline CDR1 is SEHNR and CDR2 is FQNEAQ (reference sequence). The CDR3 is 15 amino acids. The ends lost 0 bases at V and 8 bases at J; junction bases unmatched: 4. CDR3 sequence reads: CASSLATGGGEKLFF. CDR3 sequence (DNA): TGTGCCAGCAGCTTAGCGACAGGGGGAGGCGAAAAACTGTTTTTT.

V is TRBV14 and J is TRBJ2-7; tentative D call: TRBD1 (6 bases). This CDR3 contains 14 residues. Between the trimmed V and J ends, which lost 3 bases and 5 bases, there was a span of 14 bases. Germline lookup yields CDR1 SGHDN and CDR2 FVKESK. DNA for the CDR3: TGTGCCAGCAGCCATATGACAGGTATGGACGAGCAGTACTTC. Residues: CASSHMTGMDEQYF.

A few counts support this clonotype. A much larger clone differs from this one at a single base, so this may be a read error. This rearrangement joins TRBV25-1 to TRBJ2-1; D is ambiguous. The V and J ends lost 9 bases and 12 bases respectively, with 12 bases between them. The CDR3 runs 10 residues. The germline V gene has CDR1 MGHDK and CDR2 SYGVNS. CDR3 coding DNA: TGTGCCAGTATGGGGTATGTGCAGTTCTTC. Translation: CASMGYVQFF.

V and J are TRBV10-3 and TRBJ1-1; TRBD1 is a possible D gene (5 bases). The germline V gene encodes CDR1 ENHRY and CDR2 SYGVKD. Trimming took off 5 bases at V and 1 base at J, with 8 bases between the two ends. The CDR3 is 13 residues long. CDR3 DNA sequence: TGTGCCATCAGTTTTACAGGGAACACTGAAGCTTTCTTT. Translated, it gives CAISFTGNTEAFF.